This T cell receptor beta chain was observed in a study of T cell responses to AZD1222 COVID-19 vaccine. Germline-derived CDR1 and CDR2 are SGHRS and YFSETQ. This CDR3 has 14 amino acids. J gave up 9 bases and V 4 bases, and 13 bases lay outside the gene matches. Whole-study findings and limits: Reportedly, close to half of spike-specific TCRs are directed against unmutated variant regions. Only a handful of AZD1222 recipients, roughly 6 in all, had baseline seropositivity. Repertoire sampling happened only post peak T cell response.

About this clone: Its antigen is not known.

TCRdb's table, derived via immunoSEQ multiplex PCR, lists solely in-frame clones and lacks some. Of some 120,000 clones listed, roughly 88% are singletons. Sequences were derived from peripheral blood, sampled on day 0 of AZD1222 vaccination. The V call is TRBV5-1, the J call TRBJ2-7, with 7 bases fitting TRBD1. The TCR comes from an adult in good health. The CDR3 DNA reads TGCGCCAGCAGCCGGGGCGGACAGGACAACGGGCAGTACTTC. The encoded protein is CASSRGGQDNGQYF.